This T cell receptor beta chain came from a study of Tregs in tolerant kidney transplant recipients. Produced via immunoSEQ multiplex PCR; TCRdb's table is partial and in-frame only. The sample lists fewer than 20,000 clones; around half were seen once. Recipient PBMCs carried a CFSE label and met irradiated graft donor PBMCs for about six days before FACS sorting. In its sample, this clone was seen a few times. The antigen remains undetermined. At the DNA level, this CDR3 is encoded by other sequences in the same sample as well. General observations from the study: Antigen-driven expansion was suggested because donor-specific Tregs expanded more than all Tregs in tolerant patients. Tregs expanded with activated donor B cells seemed most donor-specific. Few patients were studied, so findings need validation in larger groups.

This CDR3 region has 13 residues. From germline, CDR1 is SGHAT and CDR2 FQDESV (reference sequence). With V trimmed by 5 bases and J by 5 bases, 3 bases remained unmatched. This receptor was taken from a human patient who received a combined kidney and bone marrow transplant. This chain connects TRBV11-1 to TRBJ2-5; TRBD1 aligns across 9 bases. The source material was CD4+ T cells from blood cultured with allogeneic cells, sampled before the transplant. Here the CDR3 reads CASSRDRGETQYF. Here the CDR3 DNA reads TGTGCCAGCAGCCGAGACAGGGGGGAGACCCAGTACTTC. Based on the CDR3 plus reference TRBV11-1 and TRBJ2-5, the full variable domain is EAEVAQSPRYKITEKSQAVAFWCDPISGHATLYWYRQILGQGPELLVQFQDESVVDDSQLPKDRFSAERLKGVDSTLKIQPAELGDSAMYLCASSRDRGETQYFGPGTRLLVL.